Each of the 8 T cell receptor beta chains below was sequenced from the same sample in a study of beta chain features in type 1 diabetes. Study-wide results and limits: TCRB CDR3s from Type 1 diabetes patients were moderately but significantly shorter in all four CD4+ subsets.

Expressed TCRB transcripts were sequenced because the entire RNA isolate underwent reverse transcription. Libraries were prepared by immunoSEQ multiplex PCR; TCRdb keeps only in-frame clonotypes and omits some of them. The table has roughly 100,000 clones, around 30% seen once. Antigen specificity for these receptors is unknown. Sequenced input: central memory CD4+ T cells from blood. The receptors here all came from a woman between 18 and 30 years old with type 1 diabetes.

This clone appeared a few times. The J gene is TRBJ2-7, the V gene TRBV6-1; 12 nucleotides match TRBD1. This CDR3 is 16 amino acids long. Per germline, CDR1 MNHNS and CDR2 SASEGT. V lost 1 base to trimming and J lost 2 bases; unmatched junction nucleotides: 3. The CDR3 DNA follows: TGTGCCAGCAGTGAAGTAGGGACAGGGGGCACCTACGAGCAGTACGTC. It encodes CASSEVGTGGTYEQYV.

This rearrangement joins TRBV28 to TRBJ2-5; D not resolved. In germline, CDR1 is MDHEN, CDR2 SYDVKM. V lost 5 bases, J lost 1 base, and 11 bases lay in between. The CDR3 consists of 14 residues. CDR3 loop: CASSRRLRQETQYF. CDR3 bases: TGTGCCAGCAGTCGTAGACTCCGCCAAGAGACCCAGTACTTC.

This clone was counted a few times. The rearrangement joins TRBV11-3 to TRBJ2-3; D is perhaps TRBD1 (5 bases). The CDR3 covers 16 residues. The germline V gene encodes CDR1 SGHNT and CDR2 YENEEA. Trimming shortened V by 1 base and J by 6 bases, and 17 bases separated the two germline ends. The CDR3 nucleotides are TGTGCCAGCAGCTTAGGGGTGGCAGGGCAGATCGATACGCAGTATTTT. Residues: CASSLGVAGQIDTQYF.

The V call is TRBV6-5, the J call TRBJ1-1; D gene ambiguous. V lost 6 bases and J lost 4, with 6 bases in between. CDR3 length: 11 residues. The germline gives CDR1 MNHEY, CDR2 SVGAGI. The CDR3 reads CASSSVTEAFF. For the CDR3, the DNA is TGTGCCAGCAGCTCTGTCACTGAAGCTTTCTTT.

The V gene is TRBV10-3, the J gene TRBJ2-5; 11 nucleotides match TRBD2. Germline V gene sequence: CDR1 ENHRY, CDR2 SYGVKD. The ends lost 4 bases at V and 4 bases at J; junction bases unmatched: 5. The CDR3 length is 15 residues. Here the CDR3 DNA reads TGTGCCATCAGTGCCACTAGCGGGAGCCGAGAGACCCAGTACTTC. This translates into CAISATSGSRETQYF.

The rearrangement uses TRBV6-4 and TRBJ2-7; the match to TRBD1 covers 8 bases. CDR3 length: 16 residues. V was clipped by 10 bases and J by 2 bases; unmatched bases: 16. Germline lookup yields CDR1 MRHNA and CDR2 SNTAGT. CDR3 amino acids: CATRPRTGYHTYEQYV. In DNA, the CDR3 is TGTGCCACCCGCCCTCGGACAGGGTACCACACCTACGAGCAGTACGTC.

The chain combines TRBV19 with TRBJ2-5; a weak D match, TRBD1 (5 bases). Germline-derived CDR1 and CDR2 are LNHDA and SQIVND (reference sequence). With 5 bases removed from V and 5 bases from J, the gap between germline ends came to 12 bases. The length of the CDR3 is 13 residues. The CDR3, as DNA: TGTGCCAGTAGTGGCCAAAAGGGGGAGACCCAGTACTTC. Translating gives CASSGQKGETQYF.

This rearrangement joins TRBV4-3 to TRBJ2-1, with TRBD2 identical over 11 bases. The J segment lost 7 bases and the V segment lost 2 bases, leaving 4 bases of the junction unmatched. The CDR3 sequence is 15 residues long. Germline V lookup: CDR1 LGHNA, CDR2 YSLEER. Here the CDR3 reads CASSQPGTSGNEQFF. For the CDR3, the DNA is TGCGCCAGCAGCCAACCAGGGACTAGCGGTAATGAGCAGTTCTTC.